One sample yielded the 9 T cell receptor beta chains listed below, sequenced in a study of CD8 T cells in ankylosing spondylitis. One entry per CDR3 protein, called by TCRdb with MiXCR from the 5' RACE reads. The sample carries a few hundred thousand distinct CDR3 sequences, less than 25% recorded once. The sample taken for sequencing was blood, either unsorted or a sorted T cell fraction (not recorded which). These receptors were taken from a female donor with ankylosing spondylitis or in good health (not recorded which).

This chain uses TRBV18 with TRBJ2-1; 13 bases map to TRBD2. The V and J ends lost 2 bases and 4 bases, in that order; junction bases with no gene match: 5. Germline assignment: CDR1 KGHSH and CDR2 LQKENI. The CDR3 is 17 residues long. CDR3: CASSPIGLAGEYNEQFF. The CDR3 DNA reads TGTGCCAGCTCACCAATTGGACTAGCGGGAGAGTACAATGAGCAGTTCTTC.

This clonotype was seen only a few times. The chain employs TRBV3-1 and TRBJ2-1; D possibly corresponds to TRBD1 (5 bases). This CDR3 contains 14 residues. V was trimmed by 1 base and J by 10 bases, leaving 14 bases between them. Looked up from germline, CDR1 is LGHDT and CDR2 is YNNKEL (reference sequence). The CDR3, as DNA: TGTGCCAGCAGCCAAGTGGGGTTGGGGCTGGAGCAGTTCTTC. It encodes CASSQVGLGLEQFF.

This clonotype was seen repeatedly, ten times or more. The V gene is TRBV12-3 or TRBV12-4, the J gene TRBJ2-1, with TRBD2 matching over 11 bases. The V segment lost 6 bases and the J segment 12 bases; nucleotides outside the gene matches: 16. The CDR3 is 16 amino acids. The CDR3 region has the DNA TGTGCCAGCAGCCCCCCGGGACTAGCGGTAGCCGGGGTGCAGTTCTTC. Amino acid sequence: CASSPPGLAVAGVQFF.

This clonotype was detected only a few times. This rearrangement joins TRBV4-3 to TRBJ1-2; a possible D gene is TRBD1 (6 bases). Germline CDR1 is LGHNA and CDR2 is YSLEER. The CDR3 is 13 residues long. With 4 bases removed from V and 7 bases from J, the gap between germline ends came to 13 bases. CDR3 loop: CASSRASGAGYTF. In DNA, the CDR3 is TGCGCCAGCAGCCGTGCGTCAGGGGCTGGCTACACCTTC.

This sequence joins TRBV19 and TRBJ2-7, with D possibly matching TRBD1 (5 bases). V lost 7 bases, J lost 3 bases, and 16 bases lay in between. Germline CDR1 is LNHDA and CDR2 is SQIVND (reference sequence). This CDR3 is 14 amino acids long. CDR3: CASKRSGRDYEQYF. The CDR3 nucleotides read TGTGCCAGTAAACGTTCTGGCAGGGACTACGAGCAGTACTTC.

The chain is built from TRBV29-1 and TRBJ2-1, with D possibly matching TRBD1 (8 bases). This CDR3 contains 13 residues. The V gene lost 4 bases and the J gene lost 10 bases, with 17 bases spanning the gap. Germline lookup yields CDR1 SQVTM and CDR2 ANQGSEA. The CDR3 here is CSVVDYRGGEQFF. In DNA, the CDR3 is TGCAGCGTTGTGGATTACAGGGGGGGCGAGCAGTTCTTC.

The rearrangement links TRBV9 to TRBJ2-5; no reliable D call. Trimming took off 4 bases at V and 2 bases at J, with 9 bases between the two ends. There are 13 residues in the CDR3. Germline lookup yields CDR1 SGDLS and CDR2 YYNGEE. As DNA, the CDR3 is TGTGCCAGCAGCTCCCCCTCACAAGAGACCCAGTACTTC. Its translation: CASSSPSQETQYF. The variable domain in full, with the rest retrieved from reference TRBV9 and TRBJ2-5, is DSGVTQTPKHLITATGQRVTLRCSPRSGDLSVYWYQQSLDQGLQFLIQYYNGEERAKGNILERFSAQQFPDLHSELNLSSLELGDSALYFCASSSPSQETQYFGPGTRLLVL.

J is TRBJ2-3 and V is TRBV5-6; D possibly corresponds to TRBD2 (6 bases). CDR3 size: 18 residues. V was cut by 9 bases and J by 1 base, with 27 bases left in between. Germline V gene lookup returns CDR1 SGHDT and CDR2 YYEEEE. As DNA, the CDR3 is TGTGCCATCGGCCCCGGGAGTCGCTGCGTGGCGGGCACAGATACGCAGTATTTT. Translating it yields CAIGPGSRCVAGTDTQYF.

The chain recombines TRBV6-6 with TRBJ2-1, with D possibly matching TRBD2 (6 bases). The CDR3 extends over 12 amino acids. Germline V gene sequence: CDR1 MNHNY, CDR2 SVGAGI (reference sequence). Trimming cost V 7 bases and J 8 bases, with 12 bases left between them. Written as DNA, the CDR3 is TGTGCCAGCAAGGCGGAGGGAGATGAGCAGTTCTTC. It yields the protein CASKAEGDEQFF.